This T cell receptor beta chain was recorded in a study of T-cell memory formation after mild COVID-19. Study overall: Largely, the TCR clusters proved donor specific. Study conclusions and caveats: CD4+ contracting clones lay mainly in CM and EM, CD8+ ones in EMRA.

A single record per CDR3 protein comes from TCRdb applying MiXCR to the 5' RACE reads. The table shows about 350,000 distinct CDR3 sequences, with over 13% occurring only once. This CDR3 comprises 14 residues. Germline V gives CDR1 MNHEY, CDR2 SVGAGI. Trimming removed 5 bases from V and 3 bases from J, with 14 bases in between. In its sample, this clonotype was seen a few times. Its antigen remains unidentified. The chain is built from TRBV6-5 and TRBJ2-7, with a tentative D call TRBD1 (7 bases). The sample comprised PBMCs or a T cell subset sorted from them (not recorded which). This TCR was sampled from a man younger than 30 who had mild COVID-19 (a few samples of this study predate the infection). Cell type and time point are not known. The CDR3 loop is CASSTGDLIYEQYF. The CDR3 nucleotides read TGTGCCAGCAGTACAGGGGACTTGATCTACGAGCAGTACTTC.